What follows are 8 T cell receptor beta chains derived from one specimen sequenced in a study of T cell responses to AZD1222 COVID-19 vaccine. Repertoires were generated with immunoSEQ multiplex PCR, while TCRdb's copy carries only in-frame clones and drops some. This sample yields some 90,000 clones, of which roughly 89% are seen a single time; approximately 5.2% belongs to the top ten. Sequencing used peripheral blood, obtained on day 0 of MenACWY control vaccination. The source of these receptors is an adult in good health.

Turning to this clone: Other DNA sequences in this specimen translate into the identical CDR3. The chain links TRBV10-3 to TRBJ2-7; perhaps TRBD1 as D (5 bases). V shed 3 bases and J shed 1 base, with 13 bases lying between them. This CDR3 has 15 amino acids. CDR1 ENHRY and CDR2 SYGVKD come from the germline V gene. CDR3 sequence (DNA): TGTGCCATCAGTGATTTAACCGACAGTTCCTACGAGCAGTACTTC. Translating gives CAISDLTDSSYEQYF.

This chain joins TRBV6-5 and TRBJ2-2; D not resolved. V lost 6 bases to trimming and J lost 0 bases, with 8 bases between them. CDR1 is MNHEY, CDR2 SVGAGI, per germline. CDR3 length equals 14 residues. CDR3 nucleotides: TGTGCCAGCAGACCGGGCCCGAACACCGGGGAGCTGTTTTTT. It translates to CASRPGPNTGELFF.

This chain uses TRBV19 with TRBJ2-2; D uncertain. CDR3 size: 15 residues. The ends were cut back, 3 bases at V and 3 bases at J, with 11 bases in the middle. CDR1 and CDR2 (germline): LNHDA, SQIVND (reference sequence). In DNA form, the CDR3 reads TGTGCCAGTAGTATGTGGGCCAGTTACACCGGGGAGCTGTTTTTT. Amino acids: CASSMWASYTGELFF. The full variable domain, in which reference TRBV19 and TRBJ2-2 provide the parts outside the CDR3, is DGGITQSPKYLFRKEGQNVTLSCEQNLNHDAMYWYRQDPGQGLRLIYYSQIVNDFQKGDIAEGYSVSREKKESFPLTVTSAQKNPTAFYLCASSMWASYTGELFFGEGSRLTVL.

J is TRBJ2-3 and V is TRBV4-1; D is ambiguous. Germline CDR1 is MGHRA and CDR2 is YSYEKL. V lost 0 bases to trimming and J lost 4 bases, with 5 bases between them. This CDR3 is 13 amino acids long. The CDR3 bases are TGCGCCAGCAGCCAAGAAATCCCAGATACGCAGTATTTT. Translating gives CASSQEIPDTQYF.

This clone has a handful of counts. The rearrangement joins TRBV9 to TRBJ2-2, with TRBD1 identical over 8 bases. This CDR3 has 15 residues. Trimming at V came to 5 bases and at J to 3 bases, leaving 6 bases not matched to a gene. Germline V gene data show CDR1 as SGDLS and CDR2 as YYNGEE. The CDR3 coding sequence is TGTGCCAGCAGTCCCTGGGACAGGTACACCGGGGAGCTGTTTTTT. It codes for CASSPWDRYTGELFF.

The CDR3 DNA reads TGTGCCAGCAGTCCTAATCCGGGGTACACAGATACGCAGTATTTT. This encodes CASSPNPGYTDTQYF. The V gene is TRBV27, the J gene TRBJ2-3; D may be TRBD2 (5 bases). In germline, CDR1 is MNHEY, CDR2 SMNVEV (reference sequence). CDR3 length equals 15 residues. Trimming pared 5 bases from V and 2 bases from J, leaving 14 bases between.

This rearrangement joins TRBV19 to TRBJ2-2; tentatively, D is TRBD1 (5 bases). This CDR3 is built from 14 residues. The V end was cut by 5 bases, the J end by 6 bases, with 13 bases between. From germline, CDR1 is LNHDA and CDR2 SQIVND (reference sequence). The CDR3 protein is CASSPPQGPGELFF. The CDR3 DNA sequence: TGTGCCAGTAGTCCACCGCAGGGTCCCGGGGAGCTGTTTTTT. Full variable domain (rest looked up from reference TRBV19 and TRBJ2-2): DGGITQSPKYLFRKEGQNVTLSCEQNLNHDAMYWYRQDPGQGLRLIYYSQIVNDFQKGDIAEGYSVSREKKESFPLTVTSAQKNPTAFYLCASSPPQGPGELFFGEGSRLTVL.

The V and J genes are TRBV5-4 and TRBJ1-2; tentative D call: TRBD1 (5 bases). V lost 6 bases and J 2 bases, leaving 11 bases between the germline ends. The CDR3 is 13 amino acids. Germline V gene data show CDR1 as SGHNT and CDR2 as YYREEE (reference sequence). Here the CDR3 reads CASILWGNYGYTF. The CDR3 DNA sequence: TGTGCCAGCATCCTATGGGGGAACTATGGCTACACCTTC.